Listed below are T cell receptor beta chains from one sample, sequenced in a study of long-term antiretroviral therapy in people with HIV. Using immunoSEQ multiplex PCR, the repertoire was profiled, and TCRdb retains in-frame clones only, with some absent. The table lists approximately 26,000 clones, roughly 85% of them singletons, with roughly a tenth in the top ten. The sequencing used unsorted PBMCs, collected 2.3 years after starting antiretroviral therapy. These receptors all come from a man between 35 and 55 years old with HIV. CDR3s include the opening cysteine and the closing phenylalanine or tryptophan. D genes are given only for firm matches. A row's size may be missing; if present it is once, few, many or a size class.

d_gene	len	abundance	v_gene	j_gene	CDR3aa	CDR3nt
-	11	once	TRBV6-1	TRBJ2-1	CASSLGGEQFF	TGTGCCAGCAGCCTCGGGGGTGAGCAGTTCTTC
-	11	-	TRBV7-9	TRBJ1-2	CASSSGRGYTF	TGTGCCAGCAGTTCCGGTCGTGGCTACACCTTC
-	14	-	TRBV29-1	TRBJ2-7	CSVEDGNNSYEQYF	TGCAGCGTTGAAGATGGGAACAACTCCTACGAGCAGTACTTC
-	14	-	TRBV30	TRBJ2-2	CAWKRQRNTGELFF	TGTGCCTGGAAGCGGCAGAGAAACACCGGGGAGCTGTTTTTT
-	14	-	TRBV10-3	TRBJ2-5	CAISESTDQETQYF	TGTGCCATCAGTGAGTCGACGGACCAAGAGACCCAGTACTTC
-	16	-	TRBV13	TRBJ2-7	CASSTSLGRLGHEQYF	TGTGCCAGCAGCACCTCCCTTGGTCGACTGGGCCACGAGCAGTACTTC
TRBD2	19	-	TRBV29-1	TRBJ2-1	CSVPGPGLAGGPNYNEQFF	TGCAGCGTTCCGGGGCCGGGACTAGCGGGAGGGCCTAACTACAATGAGCAGTTCTTC
-	15	once	TRBV7-9	TRBJ2-1	CASSSGGLAYNEQFF	TGTGCCAGCAGCTCCGGGGGGCTAGCCTACAATGAGCAGTTCTTC
TRBD1	12	-	TRBV2	TRBJ2-1	CASGTGYNEQFF	TGTGCCAGCGGGACAGGGTACAATGAGCAGTTCTTC
-	13	-	TRBV9	TRBJ2-1	CASSSPGTPKQFF	TGTGCCAGCAGCTCTCCGGGGACTCCCAAGCAGTTCTTC
-	13	once	TRBV6-5	TRBJ1-1	CASRTRLYTEAFF	TGTGCCAGCAGAACTCGACTCTACACTGAAGCTTTCTTT
-	15	-	TRBV5-1	TRBJ1-2	CASSLVRTETEGYTF	TGCGCCAGCAGCTTGGTCCGGACAGAAACGGAAGGCTACACCTTC
TRBD2	16	-	TRBV5-4	TRBJ2-3	CASSWEAGGPTDTQYF	TGTGCCAGCAGCTGGGAAGCGGGAGGGCCAACAGATACGCAGTATTTT
TRBD1	14	-	TRBV6-6	TRBJ2-7	CASSYQGVVYEQYF	TGTGCCAGCAGTTATCAGGGGGTAGTATACGAGCAGTACTTC
-	13	-	TRBV19	TRBJ2-4	CASSDRGRNIQYF	TGTGCCAGTAGTGACCGGGGCCGAAACATTCAGTACTTC
-	15	-	TRBV7-2	TRBJ2-2	CASSWSPGRNGELFF	TGTGCCAGCAGCTGGTCCCCGGGAAGGAACGGGGAGCTGTTTTTT
TRBD2	18	-	TRBV4-2	TRBJ2-5	CASSQDPGAGGPGETQYF	TGTGCCAGCAGCCAAGATCCTGGGGCGGGAGGGCCTGGAGAGACCCAGTACTTC
-	13	-	TRBV6-5	TRBJ1-5	CASSYSANQPQHF	TGTGCCAGCAGTTACAGTGCTAATCAGCCCCAGCATTTT
-	14	-	TRBV19	TRBJ1-5	CASSATASNQPQHF	TGTGCCAGTAGTGCCACAGCTAGCAATCAGCCCCAGCATTTT
TRBD2	15	-	TRBV7-3	TRBJ2-2	CASSSGLEGAGELFF	TGTGCCAGCAGCTCCGGACTAGAAGGGGCCGGGGAGCTGTTTTTT
-	15	once	TRBV13	TRBJ2-3	CASSHGTEIGDTQYF	TGTGCCAGCAGCCACGGGACCGAGATTGGAGATACGCAGTATTTT
TRBD1	15	-	TRBV5-4	TRBJ2-1	CASSSQQGGYNEQFF	TGTGCCAGCAGCAGCCAACAGGGGGGCTACAATGAGCAGTTCTTC
TRBD2	17	-	TRBV7-6	TRBJ2-7	CASSPGLAGLSPYEQYF	TGTGCCAGCAGCCCCGGACTAGCGGGACTTTCGCCTTACGAGCAGTACTTC
-	14	-	TRBV27	TRBJ2-7	CASSLSQRPYEQYF	TGTGCCAGCAGTTTATCCCAGCGGCCCTACGAGCAGTACTTC
-	15	-	TRBV18	TRBJ2-7	CASSLATTGLYEQYF	TGTGCCAGCTCACTAGCCACGACAGGACTCTACGAGCAGTACTTC
-	15	-	TRBV7-6	TRBJ1-5	CASSPGTDSNQPQHF	TGTGCCAGCAGCCCCGGGACGGATAGCAATCAGCCCCAGCATTTT
TRBD1	16	-	TRBV5-6	TRBJ1-3	CASSLAGTDSGNTIYF	TGTGCCAGCAGCTTGGCCGGGACAGACTCTGGAAACACCATATATTTT
-	14	-	TRBV6-1	TRBJ1-6	CATNQAGNNSPLHF	TGTGCTACAAACCAGGCAGGGAATAATTCACCCCTCCACTTT
-	15	few	TRBV9	TRBJ1-1	CASTLYREGNTEAFF	TGTGCCAGCACCCTTTACAGGGAGGGTAACACTGAAGCTTTCTTT
TRBD1	15	-	TRBV6-1	TRBJ2-5	CASSDPGQGKETQYF	TGTGCCAGCAGTGATCCGGGACAGGGGAAAGAGACCCAGTACTTC
-	14	-	TRBV5-1	TRBJ1-1	CASSPDGRGARAFF	TGCGCCAGCAGCCCCGACGGGAGAGGGGCGCGCGCTTTCTTT
TRBD1	14	few	TRBV30	TRBJ2-2	CAWSAGQGIRELFF	TGTGCCTGGAGTGCTGGACAGGGGATAAGGGAGCTGTTTTTT